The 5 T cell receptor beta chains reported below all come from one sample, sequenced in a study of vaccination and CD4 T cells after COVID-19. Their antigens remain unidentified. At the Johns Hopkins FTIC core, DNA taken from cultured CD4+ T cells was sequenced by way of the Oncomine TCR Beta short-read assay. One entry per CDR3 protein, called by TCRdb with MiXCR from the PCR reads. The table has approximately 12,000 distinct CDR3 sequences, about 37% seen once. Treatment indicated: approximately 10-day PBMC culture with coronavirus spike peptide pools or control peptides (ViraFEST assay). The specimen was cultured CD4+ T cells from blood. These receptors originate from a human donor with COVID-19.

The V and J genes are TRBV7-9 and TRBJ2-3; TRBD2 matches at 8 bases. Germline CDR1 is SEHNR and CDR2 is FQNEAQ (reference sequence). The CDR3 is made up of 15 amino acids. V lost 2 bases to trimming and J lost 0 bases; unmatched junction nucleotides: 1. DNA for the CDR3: TGTGCCAGCAGCTTAAGCGGGGGAAGCACAGATACGCAGTATTTT. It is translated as CASSLSGGSTDTQYF.

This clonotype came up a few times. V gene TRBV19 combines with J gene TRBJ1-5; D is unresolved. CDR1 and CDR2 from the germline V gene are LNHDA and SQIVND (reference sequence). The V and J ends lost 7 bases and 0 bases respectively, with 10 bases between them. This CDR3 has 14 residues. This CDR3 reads CASMIPYSNQPQHF. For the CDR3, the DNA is TGTGCCAGTATGATTCCCTATAGCAATCAGCCCCAGCATTTT.

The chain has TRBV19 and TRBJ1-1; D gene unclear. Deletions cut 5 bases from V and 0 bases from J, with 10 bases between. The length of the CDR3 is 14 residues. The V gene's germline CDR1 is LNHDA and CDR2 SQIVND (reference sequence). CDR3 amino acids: CASSSRALNTEAFF. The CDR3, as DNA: TGTGCCAGTAGTTCGAGGGCGCTGAACACTGAAGCTTTCTTT.

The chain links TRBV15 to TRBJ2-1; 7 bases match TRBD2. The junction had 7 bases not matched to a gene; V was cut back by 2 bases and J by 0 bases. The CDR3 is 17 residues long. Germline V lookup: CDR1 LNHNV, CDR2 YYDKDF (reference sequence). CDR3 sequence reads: CATSRSRGGSSYNEQFF. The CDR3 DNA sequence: TGTGCCACCAGCAGATCCCGCGGGGGAAGCTCCTACAATGAGCAGTTCTTC.

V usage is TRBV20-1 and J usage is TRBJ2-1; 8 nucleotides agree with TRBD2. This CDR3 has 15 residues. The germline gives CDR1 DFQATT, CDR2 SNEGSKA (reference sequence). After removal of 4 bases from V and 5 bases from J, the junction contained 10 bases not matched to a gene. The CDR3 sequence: CSATPLAGTHNEQFF. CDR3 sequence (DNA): TGCAGTGCTACGCCTTTAGCGGGGACCCACAATGAGCAGTTCTTC.